In this sample, the clone carrying this T cell receptor beta chain turned up a few times. This CDR3 region has 17 residues. The J segment lost 2 bases and the V segment lost 5 bases, leaving 11 bases of the junction unmatched. TCRdb fed the 5' RACE reads into MiXCR, producing one record per CDR3 protein. The top ten hold approximately 28% of the sample, which has tens of thousands of distinct CDR3 sequences, 7.3% seen once. This record comes from a study of T cells after yellow fever vaccination. At the level of the study: Preparation used SMART-Seq v4 Ultra Low Input for the low-cell-number fractions.

The chain combines TRBV12-3 or TRBV12-4 with TRBJ2-5; 10 bases map to TRBD2. Sequencing used CD8+ T cells sorted from PBMCs, obtained 10 to 11 days after the first yellow fever vaccination. This TCR was sampled from a man younger than 35 who received the YFV17D yellow fever vaccine. The CDR3: CASSLILAGESQETQYF. CDR3 nucleotides: TGTGCCAGCAGTCTAATCCTAGCGGGGGAATCACAAGAGACCCAGTACTTC.